This section outlines one T cell receptor beta chain sequence together with its context. Its antigen is currently unknown. The entry originates in a study of response to subunit inactivated influenza vaccine. TCRdb redid the calling of the RT-PCR reads with MiXCR, one entry per CDR3 protein. The sample consists of 800,000 to 1,000,000 distinct CDR3 sequences, approximately 22% of them appearing once. General observations from the study: After each seasonal influenza vaccination, few new T cells are recruited, the authors suggested.

Trimming at V came to 5 bases and at J to 5 bases, leaving 12 bases not matched to a gene. Germline V gene sequence: CDR1 SGHTA, CDR2 FQGNSA. CDR3 length: 15 amino acids. The sequenced sample was PBMCs from blood, obtained about 5 days after vaccination. This chain joins TRBV7-2 and TRBJ2-7; TRBD2 matches 7 bases. The TCR comes from a man in his fifties or sixties who received an inactivated influenza vaccine. In nucleotides, the CDR3 is TGTGCCAGCAGCCCGACGGGAGGTCGATTCCACGAGCAGTACTTC. Encoded protein: CASSPTGGRFHEQYF.